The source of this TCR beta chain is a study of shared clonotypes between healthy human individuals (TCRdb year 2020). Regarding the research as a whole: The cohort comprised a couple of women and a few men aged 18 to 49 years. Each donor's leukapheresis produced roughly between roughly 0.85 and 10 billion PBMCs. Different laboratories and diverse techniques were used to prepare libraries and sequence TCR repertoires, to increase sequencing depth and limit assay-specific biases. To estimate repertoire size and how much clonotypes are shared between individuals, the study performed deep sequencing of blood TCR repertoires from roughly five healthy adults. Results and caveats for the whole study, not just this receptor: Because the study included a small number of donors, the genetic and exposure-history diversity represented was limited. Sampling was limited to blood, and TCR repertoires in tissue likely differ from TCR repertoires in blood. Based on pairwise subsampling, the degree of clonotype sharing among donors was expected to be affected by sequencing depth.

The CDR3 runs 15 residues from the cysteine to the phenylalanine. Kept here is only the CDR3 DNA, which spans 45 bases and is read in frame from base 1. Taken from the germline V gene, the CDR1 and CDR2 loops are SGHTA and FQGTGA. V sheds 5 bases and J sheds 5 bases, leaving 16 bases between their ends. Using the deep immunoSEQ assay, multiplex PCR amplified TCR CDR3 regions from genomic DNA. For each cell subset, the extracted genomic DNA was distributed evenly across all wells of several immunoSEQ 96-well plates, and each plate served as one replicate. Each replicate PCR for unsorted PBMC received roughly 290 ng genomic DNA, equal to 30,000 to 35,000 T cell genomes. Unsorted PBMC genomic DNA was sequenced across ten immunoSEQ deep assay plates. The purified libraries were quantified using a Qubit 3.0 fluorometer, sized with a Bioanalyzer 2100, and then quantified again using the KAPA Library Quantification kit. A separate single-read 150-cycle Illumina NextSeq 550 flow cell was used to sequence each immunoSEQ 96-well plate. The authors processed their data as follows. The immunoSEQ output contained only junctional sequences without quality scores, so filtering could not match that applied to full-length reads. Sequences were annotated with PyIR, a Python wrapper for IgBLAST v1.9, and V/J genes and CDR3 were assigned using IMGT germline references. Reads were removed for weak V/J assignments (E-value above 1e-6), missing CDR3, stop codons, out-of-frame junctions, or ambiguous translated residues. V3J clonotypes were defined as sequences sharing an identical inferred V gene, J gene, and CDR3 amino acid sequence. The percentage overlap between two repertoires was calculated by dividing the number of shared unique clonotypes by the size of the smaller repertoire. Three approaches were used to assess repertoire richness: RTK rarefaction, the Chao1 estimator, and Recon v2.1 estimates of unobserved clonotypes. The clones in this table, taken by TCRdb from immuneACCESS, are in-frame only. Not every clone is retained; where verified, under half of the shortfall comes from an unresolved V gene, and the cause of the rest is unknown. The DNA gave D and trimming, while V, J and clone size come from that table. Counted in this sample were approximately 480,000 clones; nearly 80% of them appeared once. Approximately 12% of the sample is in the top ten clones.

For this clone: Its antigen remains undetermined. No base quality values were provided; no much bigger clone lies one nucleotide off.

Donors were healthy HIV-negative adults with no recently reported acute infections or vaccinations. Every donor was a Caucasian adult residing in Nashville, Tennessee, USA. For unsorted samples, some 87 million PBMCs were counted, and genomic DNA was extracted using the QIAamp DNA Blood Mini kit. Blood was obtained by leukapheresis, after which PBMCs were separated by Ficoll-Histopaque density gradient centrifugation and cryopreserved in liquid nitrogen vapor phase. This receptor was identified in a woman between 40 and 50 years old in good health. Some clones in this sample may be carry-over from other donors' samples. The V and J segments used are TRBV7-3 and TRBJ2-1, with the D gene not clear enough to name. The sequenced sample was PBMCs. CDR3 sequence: CASSLNSLRDNEQFF. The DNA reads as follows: TGTGCCAGCAGCCTCAACTCTCTAAGGGACAATGAGCAGTTCTTC.